This T cell receptor (beta chain) was documented in a study of blood T cell repertoires in COVID-19. Study-level information: Sources were T cells, B-cell-depleted T cells, or PBMCs; the material itself was cDNA or gDNA.

The germline V gene has CDR1 SNHLY and CDR2 FYNNEI. The CDR3 loop spans 12 amino acids. V shed 6 bases, J shed 8 bases, and the junction held 3 bases outside the gene matches. In the original workflow: Nucleated cell number was recorded as an estimate derived from reference gene primer amplification. Only in-frame clones appear in the TCRdb table, and some are missing; sequencing was by immunoSEQ multiplex PCR. Clone size and V and J calls were adopted from that table, with D and trimming inferred from the DNA. This repertoire shows about 310,000 clones, approximately 90% found once; its top ten account for 8% to 10%. All enrollees were roughly 18 to 90 years old and from 20 to 30 US areas. Cohorts were determined from participant-reported clinical history.

Sequencing was performed on PBMCs or T cells enriched from blood (not recorded which). The sequence came from a woman between 40 and 55 years old who had recovered from COVID-19. This chain links TRBV2 with TRBJ1-1, with 10 nucleotides matching TRBD1. The DNA for the CDR3 is TGTGCCAGCAGGACAGGGGGCGAAGAAGCTTTCTTT. Encoded protein: CASRTGGEEAFF.